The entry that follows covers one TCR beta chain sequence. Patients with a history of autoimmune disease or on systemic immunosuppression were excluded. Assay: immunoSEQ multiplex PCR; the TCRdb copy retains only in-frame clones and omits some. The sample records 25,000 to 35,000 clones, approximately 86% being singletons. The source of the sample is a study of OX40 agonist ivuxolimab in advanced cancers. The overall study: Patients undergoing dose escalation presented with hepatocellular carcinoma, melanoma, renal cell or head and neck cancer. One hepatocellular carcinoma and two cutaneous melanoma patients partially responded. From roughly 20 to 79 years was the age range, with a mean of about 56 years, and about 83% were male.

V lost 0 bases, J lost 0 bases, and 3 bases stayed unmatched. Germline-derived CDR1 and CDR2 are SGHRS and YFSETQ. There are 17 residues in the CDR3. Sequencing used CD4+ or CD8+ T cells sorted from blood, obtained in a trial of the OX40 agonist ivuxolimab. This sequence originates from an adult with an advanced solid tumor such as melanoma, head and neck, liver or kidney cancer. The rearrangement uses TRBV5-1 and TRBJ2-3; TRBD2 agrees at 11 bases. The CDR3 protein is CASSLDWTSGSTDTQYF. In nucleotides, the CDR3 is TGCGCCAGCAGCTTGGATTGGACTAGCGGGAGCACAGATACGCAGTATTTT.